The 28 T cell receptor beta chains given below trace back to one sample, sequenced in a study of blood T cell repertoires in COVID-19. TCRdb's table, derived via immunoSEQ multiplex PCR, lists solely in-frame clones and lacks some. This table has some 260,000 clones, roughly four fifths appearing once. Sequenced: peripheral blood. The receptors come from a man older than 75 with acute or convalescent COVID-19.

This sequence joins TRBV27 and TRBJ1-5; D uncertain. Trimming pared 5 bases from V and 0 bases from J, leaving 14 bases between. This CDR3 spans 16 amino acids. From germline, CDR1 is MNHEY and CDR2 SMNVEV (reference sequence). The CDR3 coding sequence is TGTGCCAGCAGTCCCCATTCCTGGGCTAGCAATCAGCCCCAGCATTTT. Protein product: CASSPHSWASNQPQHF.

This chain joins TRBV4-1 and TRBJ1-6; TRBD1 agrees at 9 bases. This CDR3 comprises 17 residues. V was clipped by 0 bases and J by 7 bases; unmatched bases: 7. Germline-derived CDR1 and CDR2 are MGHRA and YSYEKL. DNA for the CDR3: TGCGCCAGCAGCCAAGAAGGACAGGGGAATAGGAATTCACCCCTCCACTTT. It translates to CASSQEGQGNRNSPLHF.

The rearrangement uses TRBV4-2 and TRBJ2-1, with TRBD2 matching 9 bases. Germline V lookup: CDR1 LGHNA, CDR2 YNFKEQ. V dropped 4 bases and J dropped 8; count of bases not matched to a gene: 12. The CDR3 runs to 16 residues. The CDR3 sequence: CASSPMAGGGRYEQFF. DNA for the CDR3: TGTGCCAGCAGCCCGATGGCGGGAGGGGGTCGATATGAGCAGTTCTTC.

The chain couples TRBV6-5 to TRBJ1-5, with D perhaps matching TRBD1 (5 bases). CDR1 MNHEY and CDR2 SVGAGI come from the germline V gene. CDR3 length equals 15 residues. Trimming removed 5 bases from V and 4 bases from J, with 15 bases in between. The CDR3 DNA reads TGTGCCAGCAGTCCAGGCGGGACCTGGAATCAGCCCCAGCATTTT. This codes for CASSPGGTWNQPQHF.

The CDR3 DNA is TGTGCCAGCAGTCCCCGGGACAGGGGTTCCTACGAGCAGTACTTC. Its translation is CASSPRDRGSYEQYF. V is TRBV6-6 and J is TRBJ2-7, with TRBD1 matching 10 bases. V lost 5 bases and J lost 1; bases outside the gene matches: 5. This CDR3 has 15 residues. CDR1 is MNHNY and CDR2 is SVGAGI in the germline V gene (reference sequence).

This clone was seen a handful of times. This chain links TRBV7-9 with TRBJ2-7; TRBD1 matches at 8 bases. The V and J ends lost 3 bases and 5 bases, in that order; junction bases with no gene match: 0. This CDR3 is 12 amino acids long. Germline loops: CDR1 SEHNR, CDR2 FQNEAQ (reference sequence). CDR3 amino acids: CASSLDRDEQYF. CDR3 DNA: TGTGCCAGCAGCTTGGACAGGGACGAGCAGTACTTC.

The genes are TRBV5-4 and TRBJ1-2, with D possibly TRBD1 on 5 matching bases. CDR3 length: 15 residues. Trimming left V 4 bases short and J 11 bases short, with 24 bases between. Germline values: CDR1 SGHNT, CDR2 YYREEE (reference sequence). CDR3 bases: TGTGCCAGCAGCCCTGGGACTCCCCCTCTTATGTGGTACACCTTC. This translates into CASSPGTPPLMWYTF. Based on the CDR3 plus reference TRBV5-4 and TRBJ1-2, the full variable domain is ETGVTQSPTHLIKTRGQQVTLRCSSQSGHNTVSWYQQALGQGPQFIFQYYREEENGRGNFPPRFSGLQFPNYSSELNVNALELDDSALYLCASSPGTPPLMWYTFGSGTRLTVV.

This clone was observed once. The chain is built from TRBV6-9 and TRBJ2-7, with TRBD2 matching 7 bases. Germline lookup yields CDR1 MNHGY and CDR2 SVAAGI. The CDR3 runs to 13 residues. V trimming: 2 bases; J trimming: 6 bases; junction bases outside the gene matches: 4. In DNA, the CDR3 is TGTGCCAGCAGTTATGTGGGGGGGGGCGAGCAGTACTTC. Its protein product is CASSYVGGGEQYF.

The chain uses TRBV18 and TRBJ2-5; possible D gene TRBD1, 5 bases. Per the germline V gene, CDR1 is KGHSH and CDR2 is LQKENI. The CDR3 length is 15 residues. Trimming pared 2 bases from V and 0 bases from J, leaving 10 bases between. CDR3 DNA sequence: TGTGCCAGCTCACCAAGACAGACCTACCAAGAGACCCAGTACTTC. Amino acids: CASSPRQTYQETQYF.

CDR3 amino acids: CASSFTQGTGGYTF. CDR3 nucleotides: TGTGCCAGCAGTTTTACACAGGGGACGGGGGGCTACACCTTC. V gene TRBV25-1 combines with J gene TRBJ1-2; TRBD1 matches 7 bases. V trimming: 5 bases; J trimming: 8 bases; junction bases outside the gene matches: 11. Germline-derived CDR1 and CDR2 are MGHDK and SYGVNS. CDR3 length: 14 residues.

V gene TRBV29-1 combines with J gene TRBJ1-3, with D tentatively TRBD1 (5 bases). Trimming cost V 4 bases and J 1 base, with 14 bases left between them. Germline lookup yields CDR1 SQVTM and CDR2 ANQGSEA. This CDR3 contains 15 residues. The CDR3 DNA reads TGCAGCGTTGTGGTTGGACACCTTTCTGGAAACACCATATATTTT. Residues: CSVVVGHLSGNTIYF. Full variable domain (missing parts from reference TRBV29-1 and TRBJ1-3): SAVISQKPSRDICQRGTSLTIQCQVDSQVTMMFWYRQQPGQSLTLIATANQGSEATYESGFVIDKFPISRPNLTFSTLTVSNMSPEDSSIYLCSVVVGHLSGNTIYFGEGSWLTVV.

This chain connects TRBV3-1 (or the pseudogene TRBV3-2) to TRBJ2-5; 9 bases are a match to TRBD2. Germline assignment: CDR1 LGHDT and CDR2 YNNKEL (reference sequence). This CDR3 spans 17 amino acids. J lost 3 bases, V lost 5 bases, and 13 bases had no gene match. CDR3 coding DNA: TGTGCCAGCAGCAAAGCCGGGCGGGAGGGAGGTAAAGAGACCCAGTACTTC. Translated: CASSKAGREGGKETQYF.

The chain recombines TRBV24-1 with TRBJ1-2; possibly TRBD1 for D (5 bases). Per germline, CDR1 KGHDR and CDR2 SFDVKD. The germline V and J ends were trimmed by 3 bases and 4 bases, with 14 bases remaining between them. This CDR3 region has 15 residues. The CDR3 DNA follows: TGTGCCACCAGTGATCCAACAGGAACCTCCTATGGCTACACCTTC. As protein: CATSDPTGTSYGYTF.

Of note for this clone: Other DNA sequences in the sample encode the same CDR3. This chain connects TRBV5-1 to TRBJ2-7, with D perhaps TRBD1 (6 bases). Germline lookup yields CDR1 SGHRS and CDR2 YFSETQ. The CDR3 covers 14 residues. The germline V and J ends were trimmed by 7 bases and 0 bases, with 14 bases remaining between them. CDR3 sequence (DNA): TGCGCCAGCTCCCTCGCCAGGGGCTCCTACGAGCAGTACTTC. This codes for CASSLARGSYEQYF.

The V call is TRBV5-6, the J call TRBJ1-4; 9 bases are a match to TRBD1. V shed 2 bases, J shed 2 bases, and the junction held 10 bases outside the gene matches. This CDR3 is built from 18 residues. Germline V gene lookup returns CDR1 SGHDT and CDR2 YYEEEE. The CDR3 coding sequence is TGTGCCAGCAGCTTAGAAAGGGACAGGGTGACCACTAATGAAAAACTGTTTTTT. This translates into CASSLERDRVTTNEKLFF.

Remarks on this clone: Distinct nucleotide sequences in the sample also encode this CDR3. V is TRBV4-1 and J is TRBJ2-3; D is possibly TRBD1 (6 bases). CDR1 MGHRA and CDR2 YSYEKL come from the germline V gene. Trimming took 6 bases from V and 4 from J, leaving 14 bases between them. The CDR3 length is 14 residues. CDR3 amino acids: CASRRGQSADTQYF. CDR3 nucleotide sequence: TGCGCCAGCAGGCGCGGACAGAGCGCAGATACGCAGTATTTT.

This sequence joins TRBV21-1 and TRBJ1-5; the table's D call of TRBD1 was not tested on the DNA. TRBV21-1 is a recognized pseudogene. CDR3 length: 16 residues. CDR3: CASSKVRHYSNQPQHF. CDR3 nucleotides: TGTGCCAGCAGCAAAGTGAGACATTATAGCAATCAGCCCCAGCATTTT.

This chain joins TRBV5-6 and TRBJ1-5, with a tentative D call TRBD1 (6 bases). The germline V gene encodes CDR1 SGHDT and CDR2 YYEEEE. CDR3 length: 15 residues. V shed 0 bases and J shed 5 bases, with 12 bases lying between them. As DNA, the CDR3 is TGTGCCAGCAGCTTGGGAGGGGGATGGGATCAGCCCCAGCATTTT. Translated, it gives CASSLGGGWDQPQHF. Looking up the rest from reference TRBV5-6 and TRBJ1-5 gives the full variable domain: DAGVTQSPTHLIKTRGQQVTLRCSPKSGHDTVSWYQQALGQGPQFIFQYYEEEERQRGNFPDRFSGHQFPNYSSELNVNALLLGDSALYLCASSLGGGWDQPQHFGDGTRLSIL.

The chain combines TRBV27 with TRBJ1-6, with D perhaps matching TRBD1 (5 bases). CDR3 size: 16 residues. CDR1 MNHEY and CDR2 SMNVEV come from the germline V gene (reference sequence). Deletions cut 5 bases from V and 0 bases from J, with 11 bases between. CDR3 region: CASSTGESSYNSPLHF. CDR3 nucleotide sequence: TGTGCCAGCAGTACGGGGGAAAGCTCCTATAATTCACCCCTCCACTTT.

This clone appeared a few times. The chain links TRBV19 to TRBJ2-7; D may be TRBD1 (5 bases). Trimming removed 5 bases from V and 0 bases from J, with 11 bases in between. Germline values: CDR1 LNHDA, CDR2 SQIVND (reference sequence). This CDR3 is 14 amino acids long. The CDR3, as DNA: TGTGCCAGTAGTGAACAGGCAGTCTCCTACGAGCAGTACTTC. It is translated as CASSEQAVSYEQYF.

The CDR3 bases are TGTGCCTGGAGTGCTGGACAGGGGGCATTCACAGATACGCAGTATTTT. Translated: CAWSAGQGAFTDTQYF. The chain combines TRBV30 with TRBJ2-3; TRBD1 aligns across 11 bases. The CDR3 consists of 16 residues. Germline V gene data show CDR1 as GTSNPN and CDR2 as SVGIG (reference sequence). The ends lost 1 base at V and 2 bases at J; junction bases unmatched: 5.

Only a few counts were recorded for this clone. The V call is TRBV10-2, the J call TRBJ1-5, with unresolved D. V lost 8 bases to trimming and J lost 0 bases, with 8 bases between them. Germline V gene lookup returns CDR1 WSHSY and CDR2 SAAADI. The CDR3 totals 13 residues. The CDR3 loop reads CASGRDSNQPQHF. CDR3 DNA sequence: TGCGCCAGCGGGCGGGATAGCAATCAGCCCCAGCATTTT.

V gene TRBV6-5 combines with J gene TRBJ2-2, with 8 bases aligning to TRBD1. Germline CDR1 is MNHEY and CDR2 is SVGAGI. This CDR3 contains 14 residues. Trimming removed 7 bases from V and 5 bases from J; junction bases left unmatched: 6. CDR3 nucleotides: TGTGCCAGCATTCCGGGACAGGTGACCGGGGAGCTGTTTTTT. Translated, it gives CASIPGQVTGELFF.

V usage is TRBV7-2 and J usage is TRBJ2-1; 9 positions match TRBD2. The V gene's germline CDR1 is SGHTA and CDR2 FQGNSA. J was trimmed by 6 bases and V by 3 bases; bases with no gene match: 6. The CDR3 is 15 amino acids. The CDR3 protein is CASSLLPGLANEQFF. CDR3 in DNA: TGTGCCAGCAGCTTGCTACCGGGACTAGCCAATGAGCAGTTCTTC.

The chain combines TRBV7-6 with TRBJ2-5; the match to TRBD1 covers 7 bases. Germline V gene lookup returns CDR1 SGHVS and CDR2 FNYEAQ. Losses at the gene ends were 1 base for V and 4 bases for J; bases not matched to a gene: 24. This CDR3 is 21 amino acids long. The CDR3 loop is CASSLVQAGGVPRGGRETQYF. DNA for the CDR3: TGTGCCAGCAGCTTAGTGCAAGCAGGGGGAGTCCCGAGGGGCGGGCGAGAGACCCAGTACTTC.

In DNA, the CDR3 is TGTGCTAGTGGTTACCGGACAGGGAATAGCAATCAGCCCCAGCATTTT. This sequence encodes CASGYRTGNSNQPQHF. The gene calls are TRBV12-5 and TRBJ1-5; 8 bases fit TRBD1. The V segment lost 4 bases and the J segment 0 bases; nucleotides outside the gene matches: 5. The length of the CDR3 is 16 residues. Per the germline V gene, CDR1 is LGHNT and CDR2 is FRNRAP.

The rearrangement links TRBV3-1 (or the pseudogene TRBV3-2) to TRBJ1-1, with D unclear. Germline CDR1 is LGHDT and CDR2 is YNNKEL (reference sequence). CDR3 length: 14 amino acids. The V end lost 4 bases, the J end lost 1 base, and 10 bases lay between the germline ends. This chain's CDR3 is CASSLGPKNTEAFF. In DNA, the CDR3 is TGTGCCAGCAGCCTTGGCCCGAAGAACACTGAAGCTTTCTTT.

The V call is TRBV24-1, the J call TRBJ2-1; 11 bases match TRBD2. The germline V gene has CDR1 KGHDR and CDR2 SFDVKD. The CDR3 extends over 16 amino acids. Trimming at V came to 1 base and at J to 6 bases, leaving 4 bases not matched to a gene. The CDR3 loop reads CATSDLGSGRANEQFF. Written as DNA, the CDR3 is TGTGCCACCAGTGATTTAGGTAGCGGGAGGGCCAATGAGCAGTTCTTC.